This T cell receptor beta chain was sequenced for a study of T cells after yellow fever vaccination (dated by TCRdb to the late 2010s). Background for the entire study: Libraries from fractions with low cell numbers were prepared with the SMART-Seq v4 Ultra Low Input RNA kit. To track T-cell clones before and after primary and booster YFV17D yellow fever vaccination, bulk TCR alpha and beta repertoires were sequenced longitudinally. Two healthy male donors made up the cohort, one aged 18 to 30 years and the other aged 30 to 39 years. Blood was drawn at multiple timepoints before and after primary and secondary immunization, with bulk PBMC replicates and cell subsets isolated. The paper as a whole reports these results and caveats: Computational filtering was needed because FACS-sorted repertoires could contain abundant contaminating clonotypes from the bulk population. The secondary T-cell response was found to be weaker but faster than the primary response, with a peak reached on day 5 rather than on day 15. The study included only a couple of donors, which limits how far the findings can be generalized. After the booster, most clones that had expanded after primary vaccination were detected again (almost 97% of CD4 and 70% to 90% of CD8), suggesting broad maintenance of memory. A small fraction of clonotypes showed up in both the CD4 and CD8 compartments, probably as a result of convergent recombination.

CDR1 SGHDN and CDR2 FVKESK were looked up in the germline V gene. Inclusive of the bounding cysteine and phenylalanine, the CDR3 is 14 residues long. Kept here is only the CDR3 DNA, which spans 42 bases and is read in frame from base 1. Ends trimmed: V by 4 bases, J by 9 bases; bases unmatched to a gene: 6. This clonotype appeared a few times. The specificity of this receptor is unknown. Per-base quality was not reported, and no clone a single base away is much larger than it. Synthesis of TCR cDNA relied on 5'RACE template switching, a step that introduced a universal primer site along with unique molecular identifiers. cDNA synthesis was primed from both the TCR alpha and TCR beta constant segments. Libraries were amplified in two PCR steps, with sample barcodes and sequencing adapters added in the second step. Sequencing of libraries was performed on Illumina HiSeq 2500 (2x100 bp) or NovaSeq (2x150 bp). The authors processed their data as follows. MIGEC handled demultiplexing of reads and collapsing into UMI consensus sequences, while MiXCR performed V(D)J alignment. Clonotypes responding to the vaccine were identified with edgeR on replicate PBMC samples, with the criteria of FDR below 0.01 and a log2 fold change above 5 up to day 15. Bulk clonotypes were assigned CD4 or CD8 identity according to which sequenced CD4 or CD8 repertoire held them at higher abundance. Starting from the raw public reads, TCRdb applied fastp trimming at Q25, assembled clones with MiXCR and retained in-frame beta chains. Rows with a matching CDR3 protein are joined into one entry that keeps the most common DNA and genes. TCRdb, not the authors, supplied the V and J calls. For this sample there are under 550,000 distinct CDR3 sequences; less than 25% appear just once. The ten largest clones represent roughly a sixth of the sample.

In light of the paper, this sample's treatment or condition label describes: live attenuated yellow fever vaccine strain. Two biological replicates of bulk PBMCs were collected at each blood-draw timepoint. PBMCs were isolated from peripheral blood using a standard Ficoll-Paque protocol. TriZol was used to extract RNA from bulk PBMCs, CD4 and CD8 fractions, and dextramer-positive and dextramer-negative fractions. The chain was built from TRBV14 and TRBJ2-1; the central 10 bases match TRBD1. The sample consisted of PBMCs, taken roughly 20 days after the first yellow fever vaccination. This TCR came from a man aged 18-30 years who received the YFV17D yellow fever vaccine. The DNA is TGTGCCAGCAGCCCCGGACAGGGGGGAACTGAGCAGTTCTTC. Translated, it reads CASSPGQGGTEQFF.